A selection of T cell receptor beta chains follows, all from one sample in a study of PD-L1 blockade in urothelial cancer. This table comes from immunoSEQ multiplex PCR, and its TCRdb copy is limited to in-frame clones, with some not included. The top ten clones hold roughly 5.7% of a sample with some 77,000 clones, about nine tenths of them seen once. Sample: PBMCs, taken around atezolizumab (anti-PD-L1) treatment. Receptor source: a woman aged 65 to 85 with urothelial cancer. Both conserved end residues are part of each CDR3.

TRBV29-1 | CSVEPSGATDTQYF
TRBV6-5 | CASSPDLLGGEKLFF
TRBV2 | CASKGALSQETQYF
TRBV2 | CASRWTGGRETQYF
TRBV5-1 | CASSFNGGDNEQFF
TRBV19 | CASRLAGVFTGELFF
TRBV25-1 | CASSEGTGGNYGYTF
TRBV19 | CASSIQTLAGGASSYEQYF
TRBV10-2 | CASSESTLAGGKNIQYF
TRBV11-2 | CASSLVQGTEAFF
TRBV11-2 | CASSPGGRVTPNTGELFF
TRBV27 | CASGTSGKTGELFF
TRBV9 | CASSVESGSSSYNEQFF
TRBV7-9 | CASSLPGTGGREAFF
TRBV5-6 | CASSGTGGFYGYTF
TRBV6-6 | CANSYTTGELFF
TRBV7-9 | CASSSRDYHNEQFF
TRBV27 | CASGSLGLAGGYEQFF
TRBV2 | CASKLADNYNEQFF
TRBV29-1 | CSVQGAGQPQHF
TRBV9 | CASSGDRGLETQYF
TRBV5-1 | CASSLERVAYNEQFF
TRBV6-6 | CASSSQGAGYEQYF
TRBV5-1 | CASSLADRVVVAEAFF
TRBV7-2 | CASSSGGGAGGNYGYTF
TRBV5-6 | CASSSPGGNGYTF
TRBV7-2 | CASSVGLAGGRDEQYF
TRBV5-6 | CASSWGSGGATGELFF
TRBV7-2 | CASSRQGGNTEAFF
TRBV9 | CASSLQQITGELFF
TRBV9 | CASSVDLGLAGYNEQFF
TRBV18 | CASSPTPTLAGEAVYGYTF
TRBV6-5 | CASSYGQGSQPQHF
TRBV14 | CASSQKEGSERELPDTQYF
TRBV5-1 | CASSIRQSANTGELFF
TRBV28 | CASSFPGNNQPQHF
TRBV29-1 | CSVERGGHEQYF
TRBV30 | CAWGGQPGETQYF
TRBV30 | CAWSRLRNEQFF
TRBV28 | CASSSSGGSTDTQYF
TRBV6-5 | CASSYMGRSTEAFF
TRBV18 | CASSRTENYEQYF
TRBV7-2 | CASSLAGRGQQFF
TRBV19 | CASSIGGTGNSPLHF
TRBV6-4 | CASSQDSGRQQETQYF
TRBV20-1 | CSARTRREQFF
TRBV27 | CASPCKLFF